This T cell receptor (beta chain) was found in a study of Graves' ophthalmopathy and Graves' hyperthyroidism. General study results and limits: For predicting ophthalmopathy progression, the model had approximately 70% sensitivity and 72% to 75% specificity. Clonotypes were expanded in thyroid at above 0.001 frequency, and most also appeared in blood.

Amplified TCR beta CDR3 regions were obtained using RNA transcripts as template. Second-round multiplex PCR followed a first-round RT-PCR using HTBI primers. TCRdb re-called the multiplex PCR reads through MiXCR, storing one row per CDR3 protein. The sample yields about 480,000 distinct CDR3 sequences, 14% seen once. In its sample, this clonotype was seen many times. The antigen remains unidentified. This CDR3 has 16 amino acids. Per the germline V gene, CDR1 is SGHAT and CDR2 is FQNNGV. V shed 1 base and J shed 0 bases, with 10 bases lying between them. The origin of this receptor is a woman under 40 with Graves' ophthalmopathy. Sequencing was done on a sample of blood. The chain combines TRBV11-2 with TRBJ2-4; D ambiguous. As DNA, the CDR3 is TGTGCCAGCAGCTTAGGGCAGCTCCTAGCCAAAAACATTCAGTACTTC. The encoded protein is CASSLGQLLAKNIQYF.